This TCR beta chain was found in a study of cytomegalovirus exposure and HLA in healthy donors. The PCR had 60 Vbeta and 13 Jbeta primers. Sequencing was performed with immunoSEQ multiplex PCR; in TCRdb, only in-frame clones are kept and a portion is missing. The sample holds 85,000 to 120,000 clones, approximately 79% seen once. CDR3 size: 14 residues. V lost 5 bases, J lost 4 bases, and 12 bases lay in between. Germline V gene data show CDR1 as SGHTA and CDR2 as FQGNSA. The chain employs TRBV7-2 and TRBJ1-3; no definite D call. This receptor was obtained from a man in his fifties or sixties in good health and CMV-seronegative. The sequencing input was PBMCs. CDR3 protein: CASSVTTTGNTIYF. DNA of the CDR3: TGTGCCAGCAGCGTCACCACAACGGGAAACACCATATATTTT. The variable domain in full, completed from reference TRBV7-2 and TRBJ1-3, reads GAGVSQSPSNKVTEKGKDVELRCDPISGHTALYWYRQSLGQGLEFLIYFQGNSAPDKSGLPSDRFSAERTGGSVSTLTIQRTQQEDSAVYLCASSVTTTGNTIYFGEGSWLTVV.